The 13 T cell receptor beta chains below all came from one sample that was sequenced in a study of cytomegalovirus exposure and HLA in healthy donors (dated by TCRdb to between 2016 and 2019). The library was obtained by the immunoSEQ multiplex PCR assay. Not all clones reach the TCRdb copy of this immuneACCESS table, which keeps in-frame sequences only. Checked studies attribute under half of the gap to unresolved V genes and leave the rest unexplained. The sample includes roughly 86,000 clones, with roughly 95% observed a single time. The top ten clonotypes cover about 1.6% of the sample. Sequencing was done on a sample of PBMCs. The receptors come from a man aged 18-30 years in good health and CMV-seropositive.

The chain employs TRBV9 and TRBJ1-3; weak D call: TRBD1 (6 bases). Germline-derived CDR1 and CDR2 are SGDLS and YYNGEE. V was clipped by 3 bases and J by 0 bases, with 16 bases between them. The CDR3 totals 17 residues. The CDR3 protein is CASSDPVGAISGNTIYF. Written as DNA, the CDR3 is TGTGCCAGCAGCGACCCGGTGGGGGCGATCTCTGGAAACACCATATATTTT. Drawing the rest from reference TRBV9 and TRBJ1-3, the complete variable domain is DSGVTQTPKHLITATGQRVTLRCSPRSGDLSVYWYQQSLDQGLQFLIQYYNGEERAKGNILERFSAQQFPDLHSELNLSSLELGDSALYFCASSDPVGAISGNTIYFGEGSWLTVV.

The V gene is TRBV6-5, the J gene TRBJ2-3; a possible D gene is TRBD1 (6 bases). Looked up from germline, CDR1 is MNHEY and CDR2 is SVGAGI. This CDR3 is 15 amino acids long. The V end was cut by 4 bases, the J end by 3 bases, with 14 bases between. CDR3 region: CASSLQGLGTDTQYF. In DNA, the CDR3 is TGTGCCAGCAGTTTACAGGGTCTGGGTACAGATACGCAGTATTTT.

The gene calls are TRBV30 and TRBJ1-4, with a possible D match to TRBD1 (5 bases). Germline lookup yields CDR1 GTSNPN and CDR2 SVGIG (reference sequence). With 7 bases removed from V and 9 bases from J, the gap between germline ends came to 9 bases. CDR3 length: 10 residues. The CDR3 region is CAFSGKKLFF. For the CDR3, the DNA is TGTGCCTTCTCAGGGAAAAAACTGTTTTTT.

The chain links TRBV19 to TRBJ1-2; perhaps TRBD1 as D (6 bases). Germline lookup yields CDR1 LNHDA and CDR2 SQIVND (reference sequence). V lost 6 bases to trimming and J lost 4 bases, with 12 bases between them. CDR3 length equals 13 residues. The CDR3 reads CASRMDRVYGYTF. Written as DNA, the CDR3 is TGTGCCAGTAGGATGGACAGAGTCTATGGCTACACCTTC.

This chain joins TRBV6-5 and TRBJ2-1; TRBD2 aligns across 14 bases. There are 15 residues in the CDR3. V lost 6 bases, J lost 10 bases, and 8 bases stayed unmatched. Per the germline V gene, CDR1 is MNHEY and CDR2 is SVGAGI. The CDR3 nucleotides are TGTGCCAGCAGCCAGACTAGCGGGAGGGCCGGGGAGCAGTTCTTC. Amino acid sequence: CASSQTSGRAGEQFF.

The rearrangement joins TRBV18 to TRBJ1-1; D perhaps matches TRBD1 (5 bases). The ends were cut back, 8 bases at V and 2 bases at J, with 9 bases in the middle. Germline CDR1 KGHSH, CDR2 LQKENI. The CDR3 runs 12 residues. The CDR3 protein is CASQDSNTEAFF. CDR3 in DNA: TGTGCCAGCCAAGACAGCAACACTGAAGCTTTCTTT.

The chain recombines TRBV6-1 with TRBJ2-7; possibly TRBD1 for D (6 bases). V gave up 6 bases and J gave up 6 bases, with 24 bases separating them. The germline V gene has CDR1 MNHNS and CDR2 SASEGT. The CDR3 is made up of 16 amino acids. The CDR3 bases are TGTGCCAGCAGGGAAAACAGGGTAGCAGGTTTTTCCGAGCAGTACTTC. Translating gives CASRENRVAGFSEQYF.

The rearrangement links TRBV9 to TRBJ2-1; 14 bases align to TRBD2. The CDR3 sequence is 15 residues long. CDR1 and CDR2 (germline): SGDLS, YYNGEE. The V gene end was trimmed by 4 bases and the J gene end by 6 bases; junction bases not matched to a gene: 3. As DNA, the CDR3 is TGTGCCAGCAGCACGGGACTAGCGGGAGCCAATGAGCAGTTCTTC. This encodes CASSTGLAGANEQFF.

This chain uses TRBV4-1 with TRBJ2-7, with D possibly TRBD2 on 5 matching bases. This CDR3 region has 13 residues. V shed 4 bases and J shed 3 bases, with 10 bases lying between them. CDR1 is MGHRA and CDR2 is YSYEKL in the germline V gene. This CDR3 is CASSPGRDYEQYF. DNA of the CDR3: TGCGCCAGCAGCCCCGGACGGGACTACGAGCAGTACTTC.

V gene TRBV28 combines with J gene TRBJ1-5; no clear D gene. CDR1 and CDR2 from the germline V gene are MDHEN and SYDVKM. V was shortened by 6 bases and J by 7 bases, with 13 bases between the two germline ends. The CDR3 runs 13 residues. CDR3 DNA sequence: TGTGCCAGCAGGCCCCCCGGGGTCCAGCCCCAGCATTTT. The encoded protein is CASRPPGVQPQHF.

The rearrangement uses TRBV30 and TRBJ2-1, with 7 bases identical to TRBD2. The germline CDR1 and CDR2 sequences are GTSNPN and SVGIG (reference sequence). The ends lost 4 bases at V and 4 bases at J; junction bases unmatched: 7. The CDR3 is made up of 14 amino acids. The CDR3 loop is CAWKRLGGYNEQFF. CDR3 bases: TGTGCCTGGAAACGCCTCGGGGGGTACAATGAGCAGTTCTTC.

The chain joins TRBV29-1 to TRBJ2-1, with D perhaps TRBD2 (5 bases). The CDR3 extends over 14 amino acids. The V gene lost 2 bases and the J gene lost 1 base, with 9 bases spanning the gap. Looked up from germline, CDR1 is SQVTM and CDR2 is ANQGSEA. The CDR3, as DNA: TGCAGCGTTGAATTGCGCGGGTCCTACAATGAGCAGTTCTTC. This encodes CSVELRGSYNEQFF.

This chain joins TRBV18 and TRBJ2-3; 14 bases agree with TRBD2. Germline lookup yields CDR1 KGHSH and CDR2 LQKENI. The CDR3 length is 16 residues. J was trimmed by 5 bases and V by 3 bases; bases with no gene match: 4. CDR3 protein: CASSPGLAGAVDTQYF. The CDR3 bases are TGTGCCAGCTCACCGGGACTAGCGGGAGCCGTAGATACGCAGTATTTT. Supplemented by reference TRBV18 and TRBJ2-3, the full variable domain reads NAGVMQNPRHLVRRRGQEARLRCSPMKGHSHVYWYRQLPEEGLKFMVYLQKENIIDESGMPKERFSAEFPKEGPSILRIQQVVRGDSAAYFCASSPGLAGAVDTQYFGPGTRLTVL.